This entry lists 24 T cell receptor beta chains sequenced from one sample in a study of OX40 agonist ivuxolimab in advanced cancers. Libraries were prepared by immunoSEQ multiplex PCR; TCRdb keeps only in-frame clonotypes and omits some of them. The sample contains more than 45,000 clones, 85% of which appear only once. The sequenced sample was CD4+ or CD8+ T cells sorted from blood, obtained in a trial of the OX40 agonist ivuxolimab. Source of these receptors: an adult with an advanced solid tumor such as melanoma, head and neck, liver or kidney cancer.

This chain uses TRBV27 with TRBJ2-1, with D perhaps TRBD2 (5 bases). Germline-derived CDR1 and CDR2 are MNHEY and SMNVEV (reference sequence). This CDR3 comprises 11 residues. V was cut by 6 bases and J by 10 bases, with 10 bases left in between. The CDR3 DNA reads as TGTGCCAGCAGAGGCGGGTGGGAGCAGTTCTTC. It is translated as CASRGGWEQFF.

This rearrangement joins TRBV18 to TRBJ2-1; TRBD2 matches at 13 bases. CDR1 is KGHSH and CDR2 is LQKENI in the germline V gene. The trim removed 3 bases at V and 6 bases at J, leaving 5 bases unmatched. The CDR3 spans 16 residues. The CDR3 loop reads CASSPFGTSGVNEQFF. DNA of the CDR3: TGTGCCAGCTCACCCTTTGGGACTAGCGGGGTCAATGAGCAGTTCTTC.

J is TRBJ2-3 and V is TRBV7-9; the D gene is possibly TRBD2 (5 bases). The CDR3 is made up of 13 amino acids. Between the trimmed V and J ends, which lost 1 base and 6 bases, there was a span of 8 bases. The germline CDR1 and CDR2 sequences are SEHNR and FQNEAQ (reference sequence). The CDR3 DNA is TGTGCCAGCAGCTTAGTCGGGGTTGATACGCAGTATTTT. Translation gives CASSLVGVDTQYF.

The chain is built from TRBV5-4 and TRBJ2-7; 13 nucleotides agree with TRBD2. V lost 3 bases to trimming and J lost 2 bases; unmatched junction nucleotides: 5. Germline V gives CDR1 SGHNT, CDR2 YYREEE (reference sequence). The CDR3 runs 16 residues. CDR3 sequence: CASSSFTSGRAYEQYF. The CDR3 DNA sequence: TGTGCCAGCAGCTCCTTCACTAGCGGGAGGGCCTACGAGCAGTACTTC. Filled out from reference TRBV5-4 and TRBJ2-7, the complete variable domain reads ETGVTQSPTHLIKTRGQQVTLRCSSQSGHNTVSWYQQALGQGPQFIFQYYREEENGRGNFPPRFSGLQFPNYSSELNVNALELDDSALYLCASSSFTSGRAYEQYFGPGTRLTVT.

The genes are TRBV11-2 and TRBJ2-1; TRBD2 matches 7 bases. CDR3 size: 16 residues. Germline loops: CDR1 SGHAT, CDR2 FQNNGV. V was clipped by 4 bases and J by 0 bases; unmatched bases: 6. The CDR3 nucleotides are TGTGCCAGCAGCTCCTTAGGGGAGGGCTCCTACAATGAGCAGTTCTTC. Its translation: CASSSLGEGSYNEQFF.

V usage is TRBV9 and J usage is TRBJ2-5; D might be TRBD2 (6 bases). The J call may be faulty, since TRBJ2-7 better matches the DNA end. The CDR3 is 21 residues long. Germline V CDR1 and CDR2: SGDLS, YYNGEE. The CDR3 nucleotides read TGTGCCAGCAGCGTAGATGGCCTACGGTGGGAGGTGCCTCAATATCACTACGAGCAGTACTTC. It is translated as CASSVDGLRWEVPQYHYEQYF.

The CDR3 DNA sequence: TGTGCCAGCAGTTTATCAGGTGGGAACAACAATGAGCAGTTCTTC. As protein: CASSLSGGNNNEQFF. V usage is TRBV27 and J usage is TRBJ2-1; D gene uncertain. This CDR3 comprises 15 residues. Germline V gene lookup returns CDR1 MNHEY and CDR2 SMNVEV (reference sequence). Trimming took off 0 bases at V and 5 bases at J, with 11 bases between the two ends.

The rearrangement links TRBV5-4 to TRBJ2-1; D not certain. Deletions cut 5 bases from V and 2 bases from J, with 14 bases between. Looked up from germline, CDR1 is SGHNT and CDR2 is YYREEE (reference sequence). The length of the CDR3 is 15 residues. Here the CDR3 DNA reads TGTGCCAGCAGGTTTCCAACCAGTCCCTACAATGAGCAGTTCTTC. Amino acids: CASRFPTSPYNEQFF.

The CDR3 DNA sequence: TGTGCCAGCAGCCATGGACATGAGCAGTTCTTC. Translating it yields CASSHGHEQFF. The chain recombines TRBV7-9 with TRBJ2-1; no reliable D call. Germline V gene lookup returns CDR1 SEHNR and CDR2 FQNEAQ (reference sequence). This CDR3 spans 11 amino acids. The germline V and J ends were trimmed by 5 bases and 8 bases, with 7 bases remaining between them.

The V gene is TRBV6-5, the J gene TRBJ2-1; no reliable D call. CDR3 length: 13 amino acids. Germline V CDR1 and CDR2: MNHEY, SVGAGI. Between the trimmed V and J ends, which lost 6 bases and 9 bases, there was a span of 15 bases. This CDR3 is CASSLMVNSEQFF. DNA for the CDR3: TGTGCCAGCAGCCTAATGGTTAACAGTGAGCAGTTCTTC.

J is TRBJ1-2 and V is TRBV30; 7 positions agree with TRBD1. In germline, CDR1 is GTSNPN, CDR2 SVGIG (reference sequence). The CDR3 spans 14 residues. Losses at the gene ends were 1 base for V and 4 bases for J; bases not matched to a gene: 6. The CDR3 protein is CAWSARGRPYGYTF. The CDR3, as DNA: TGTGCCTGGAGTGCAAGGGGGCGGCCCTATGGCTACACCTTC.

Worth noting for this clone: Other DNA sequences in the sample encode the same CDR3. V is TRBV27 and J is TRBJ2-7, with 14 bases lining up with TRBD2. Germline V lookup: CDR1 MNHEY, CDR2 SMNVEV (reference sequence). The CDR3 consists of 17 residues. J lost 3 bases, V lost 7 bases, and 11 bases had no gene match. Here the CDR3 reads CASKLRLAGGPDYEQYF. DNA for the CDR3: TGTGCCAGCAAGCTTCGACTAGCGGGAGGGCCGGACTACGAGCAGTACTTC.

The chain employs TRBV19 and TRBJ1-2; no clear D. This CDR3 is built from 15 residues. Germline CDR1 LNHDA, CDR2 SQIVND (reference sequence). With 0 bases removed from V and 6 bases from J, the gap between germline ends came to 14 bases. CDR3 DNA: TGTGCCAGTAGTATAGATGTTTGGGAGAGCCATGGCTACACCTTC. Translated: CASSIDVWESHGYTF. Looking up the rest from reference TRBV19 and TRBJ1-2 gives the full variable domain: DGGITQSPKYLFRKEGQNVTLSCEQNLNHDAMYWYRQDPGQGLRLIYYSQIVNDFQKGDIAEGYSVSREKKESFPLTVTSAQKNPTAFYLCASSIDVWESHGYTFGSGTRLTVV.

V is TRBV7-2 and J is TRBJ1-4; maybe TRBD1 (5 bases). The germline V gene encodes CDR1 SGHTA and CDR2 FQGNSA. The CDR3 length is 16 residues. Deletions cut 1 base from V and 4 bases from J, with 13 bases between. CDR3 sequence (DNA): TGTGCCAGCAGCTTAGATAGGAGGGGAGGTAATGAAAAACTGTTTTTT. Protein sequence: CASSLDRRGGNEKLFF. The full variable domain, in which reference TRBV7-2 and TRBJ1-4 provide the parts outside the CDR3, is GAGVSQSPSNKVTEKGKDVELRCDPISGHTALYWYRQSLGQGLEFLIYFQGNSAPDKSGLPSDRFSAERTGGSVSTLTIQRTQQEDSAVYLCASSLDRRGGNEKLFFGSGTQLSVL.

This clone was picked up a small number of times. V usage is TRBV27 and J usage is TRBJ2-7, with 8 bases matching TRBD2. V shed 9 bases, J shed 1 base, and the junction held 5 bases outside the gene matches. Germline assignment: CDR1 MNHEY and CDR2 SMNVEV (reference sequence). This CDR3 contains 13 residues. CDR3: CASRRGGSYEQYF. In DNA form, the CDR3 reads TGTGCCAGTCGACGGGGGGGGTCCTACGAGCAGTACTTC.

This clone was picked up a small number of times. J is TRBJ2-7 and V is TRBV6-6, with TRBD2 identical over 8 bases. From germline, CDR1 is MNHNY and CDR2 SVGAGI (reference sequence). V trimming: 10 bases; J trimming: 0 bases; junction bases outside the gene matches: 8. The CDR3 is 14 amino acids. The chain's CDR3 is CATKTGTSSYEQYF. The CDR3 nucleotides read TGTGCCACCAAAACCGGGACTAGCTCCTACGAGCAGTACTTC.

V usage is TRBV5-4 and J usage is TRBJ1-4; TRBD1 is a possible D gene (5 bases). The V gene's germline CDR1 is SGHNT and CDR2 YYREEE (reference sequence). V lost 4 bases and J 5 bases, leaving 15 bases between the germline ends. CDR3 length: 15 amino acids. The CDR3 spells CASSQVAQANEKLFF. CDR3 nucleotide sequence: TGTGCCAGCAGCCAAGTCGCACAGGCCAATGAAAAACTGTTTTTT.

V gene TRBV7-9 combines with J gene TRBJ2-7, with 13 nucleotides matching TRBD2. The CDR3 spans 16 residues. V lost 4 bases and J lost 0; bases outside the gene matches: 3. Germline V gene sequence: CDR1 SEHNR, CDR2 FQNEAQ (reference sequence). As DNA, the CDR3 is TGTGCCAGCAGCTCCCGGACTAGCGGGAGCTCCTACGAGCAGTACTTC. Its translation is CASSSRTSGSSYEQYF.

The rearrangement uses TRBV4-1 and TRBJ2-2; the D is unclear. Germline V gene data show CDR1 as MGHRA and CDR2 as YSYEKL. The ends were cut back, 6 bases at V and 0 bases at J, with 17 bases in the middle. The CDR3 runs to 17 residues. CDR3 protein: CASRLWAHPANTGELFF. CDR3 coding DNA: TGCGCCAGCAGATTATGGGCACATCCGGCGAACACCGGGGAGCTGTTTTTT.

This rearrangement joins TRBV27 to TRBJ2-2; D is ambiguous. The CDR3 extends over 15 amino acids. Germline loops: CDR1 MNHEY, CDR2 SMNVEV (reference sequence). The ends were cut back, 2 bases at V and 5 bases at J, with 12 bases in the middle. The CDR3 region has the DNA TGTGCCAGCAGTTTACCGACGGACGGTACCGGGGAGCTGTTTTTT. Residues: CASSLPTDGTGELFF.

The chain joins TRBV5-5 to TRBJ2-5; D not resolved. The CDR3 sequence is 13 residues long. The germline V and J ends were trimmed by 0 bases and 5 bases, with 8 bases remaining between them. The germline V gene has CDR1 SGHKS and CDR2 YYEKEE (reference sequence). The CDR3: CASSLGSLETQYF. The CDR3 DNA is TGTGCCAGCAGCTTGGGATCCCTGGAGACCCAGTACTTC.

The chain couples TRBV19 to TRBJ2-1; no reliable D call. Looked up from germline, CDR1 is LNHDA and CDR2 is SQIVND (reference sequence). The germline V and J ends were trimmed by 7 bases and 15 bases, with 16 bases remaining between them. CDR3 length equals 11 residues. The CDR3 DNA sequence: TGTGCCAGTATCGACGAAGGGCGACTGTTCTTC. It yields the protein CASIDEGRLFF.

The CDR3 DNA reads as TGTGCCAGCAGCGTAGGTGGGGGGACGAGCGAGCAGTACTTC. The encoded protein is CASSVGGGTSEQYF. This sequence joins TRBV9 and TRBJ2-7; D is perhaps TRBD2 (6 bases). Germline V gives CDR1 SGDLS, CDR2 YYNGEE. V lost 0 bases and J 6 bases, leaving 13 bases between the germline ends. This CDR3 region has 14 residues. The full variable domain, rest sourced from reference TRBV9 and TRBJ2-7, is DSGVTQTPKHLITATGQRVTLRCSPRSGDLSVYWYQQSLDQGLQFLIQYYNGEERAKGNILERFSAQQFPDLHSELNLSSLELGDSALYFCASSVGGGTSEQYFGPGTRLTVT.

The chain joins TRBV7-2 to TRBJ2-5; TRBD1 is a possible D gene (5 bases). Germline assignment: CDR1 SGHTA and CDR2 FQGNSA. This CDR3 has 13 residues. Trimming removed 5 bases at V and 3 bases at J, with 10 bases between. CDR3 nucleotides: TGTGCCAGCAGCCCAGGGAATGAAGAGACCCAGTACTTC. Protein product: CASSPGNEETQYF.